The text below deals with one T cell receptor (beta chain). The source of the sample is a study of blood T cell repertoires in COVID-19. TCRdb keeps only in-frame clones here, not all; method: immunoSEQ multiplex PCR. The table includes 150,000 to 200,000 clones, 93% detected once. The sequence derives from an older woman with COVID-19, enrolled during active disease. The sample comprised peripheral blood.

CDR3 residues: CATSDPGTSTDTQYF. The DNA of the CDR3 is TGTGCCACCAGTGACCCAGGTACTAGCACAGATACGCAGTATTTT. This chain joins TRBV24-1 and TRBJ2-3; D is unclear. V was shortened by 4 bases and J by 0 bases, with 10 bases between the two germline ends. Germline values: CDR1 KGHDR, CDR2 SFDVKD. The CDR3 sequence is 15 residues long.